This TCR beta chain was captured in a study of response to subunit inactivated influenza vaccine. Study-wide results and caveats: Authors suggested seasonal influenza vaccinations each recruit few new T cells.

TCRdb used MiXCR to reprocess the RT-PCR reads, holding one entry per CDR3 protein. Of 800,000 to 1,000,000 distinct CDR3 sequences listed, about 20% are singletons. V lost 1 base and J 6 bases, leaving 8 bases between the germline ends. Germline CDR1 is DFQATT and CDR2 is SNEGSKA (reference sequence). This CDR3 has 12 amino acids. On this clonotype: Its antigen is undetermined.

The sequence was obtained from a man aged 50-59 years who received an inactivated influenza vaccine. The sample consisted of PBMCs from blood, taken more than 4 days after vaccination. The V and J genes are TRBV20-1 and TRBJ2-3; D is possibly TRBD1 or TRBD2 (5 bases each). CDR3 protein: CSARGDRDTQYF. The CDR3 DNA reads TGCAGTGCTAGAGGGGACCGCGATACGCAGTATTTT.